This TCR beta chain was profiled in a study of blood T cells in healthy people across ages. At least ten counts were recorded for this clonotype. This CDR3 spans 16 amino acids. Germline V gene sequence: CDR1 SGHTA, CDR2 FQGNSA. V trimming: 0 bases; J trimming: 5 bases; junction bases outside the gene matches: 5. A J-beta primer mix and a sample-barcoded 5' primer were used in a second PCR of about 7 to 12 cycles. MiXCR was run by TCRdb on the 5' RACE reads, yielding one entry per CDR3 protein. The sample shows some 900,000 distinct CDR3 sequences, roughly 50% of them seen only once. The chain joins TRBV7-2 to TRBJ2-1; TRBD1 agrees at 9 bases. The TCR sequence derives from a man in his thirties or forties in good health. The sequencing sample was made of blood. DNA of the CDR3: TGTGCCAGCAGCTTAGCCTCCGGGACAGGGCACAATGAGCAGTTCTTC. Its protein is CASSLASGTGHNEQFF.